Listed here are 9 T cell receptor beta chains from one sample, sequenced in a study of vaccination effects on CD4 cells after COVID-19. CD4+ T cells specific for antigen were expanded with viral peptide pools by the ViraFEST assay before sequencing. Following a roughly 11-day culture, CD4+ T cells were purified. The vaccine recipients had no prior SARS-CoV-2 infection, with negative nucleocapsid antibodies. Assay: immunoSEQ multiplex PCR; the TCRdb copy retains only in-frame clones and omits some. The sample carries about 25,000 clones, roughly two thirds recorded once. These receptors lack a known antigen. The sequenced sample was CD4+ T cells from PBMCs cultured with SARS-CoV-2 spike peptides, obtained before COVID-19 vaccination. The receptors were sampled from a human donor who received a COVID-19 vaccine.

The rearrangement joins TRBV12-3 or TRBV12-4 to TRBJ1-1; a weak D match, TRBD1 (5 bases). The CDR3 runs 11 residues. V was shortened by 5 bases and J by 10 bases, with 11 bases between the two germline ends. The CDR3 here is CASSPRQRAFF. The CDR3 nucleotides are TGTGCCAGCAGTCCTCGACAGAGAGCTTTCTTT.

This clone turned up a few times. The rearrangement links TRBV7-8 to TRBJ1-1; unclear D gene. This CDR3 comprises 14 residues. The ends were cut back, 6 bases at V and 4 bases at J, with 15 bases in the middle. Germline V lookup: CDR1 SGHVS, CDR2 FQNEAQ. The CDR3 DNA reads as TGTGCCAGCAGTTCAAGGGAGGGTCGCACTGAAGCTTTCTTT. As protein: CASSSREGRTEAFF.

The chain is built from TRBV27 and TRBJ2-4, with TRBD2 matching over 9 bases. J lost 15 bases, V lost 5 bases, and 20 bases had no gene match. This CDR3 is 16 amino acids long. Germline-derived CDR1 and CDR2 are MNHEY and SMNVEV (reference sequence). The CDR3 region has the DNA TGTGCCAGCAGTAGAACCGGGACCGCGGGAGGGTCATTCACGTACTTC. It specifies CASSRTGTAGGSFTYF.

This chain uses TRBV9 with TRBJ2-5; 16 nucleotides match TRBD2. This CDR3 contains 17 residues. The ends lost 3 bases at V and 1 base at J; junction bases unmatched: 3. Per the germline V gene, CDR1 is SGDLS and CDR2 is YYNGEE. The chain's CDR3 is CASSAGTSGGAQETQYF. DNA for the CDR3: TGTGCCAGCAGCGCCGGGACTAGCGGGGGGGCCCAAGAGACCCAGTACTTC.

This clone came up a few times. This rearrangement joins TRBV6-2 or TRBV6-3 to TRBJ2-7; unclear D gene. This CDR3 comprises 14 residues. From germline, CDR1 is MNHEY and CDR2 SVGEGT. The germline V and J ends were trimmed by 4 bases and 1 base, with 11 bases remaining between them. The CDR3 region is CASSSLRTSYEQYF. The CDR3 DNA is TGTGCCAGCAGTTCACTACGAACTTCCTACGAGCAGTACTTC.

The chain employs TRBV14 and TRBJ2-3; no definite D call. The germline V gene has CDR1 SGHDN and CDR2 FVKESK. CDR3 size: 14 residues. The V and J ends lost 0 bases and 2 bases respectively, with 6 bases between them. The CDR3 bases are TGTGCCAGCAGCCAAGATTGGGTCACAGATACGCAGTATTTT. Amino acid sequence: CASSQDWVTDTQYF.

CDR3 protein: CASRPSGRAWETQYF. The CDR3 region has the DNA TGTGCCAGCAGGCCTAGCGGGAGGGCCTGGGAGACCCAGTACTTC. J is TRBJ2-5 and V is TRBV27; 12 nucleotides line up with TRBD2. Germline assignment: CDR1 MNHEY and CDR2 SMNVEV (reference sequence). The V gene end was trimmed by 6 bases and the J gene end by 5 bases; junction bases not matched to a gene: 7. The CDR3 is 15 residues long.

The rearrangement joins TRBV15 to TRBJ2-7, with D unresolved. Germline values: CDR1 LNHNV, CDR2 YYDKDF (reference sequence). The V end was cut by 0 bases, the J end by 3 bases, with 9 bases between. CDR3 length: 14 amino acids. The DNA for the CDR3 is TGTGCCACCAGCAGAGATGGTGGGTGCTACGAGCAGTACTTC. This translates into CATSRDGGCYEQYF.

This sequence joins TRBV7-9 and TRBJ2-5; 7 bases fit TRBD2. CDR1 and CDR2 (germline): SEHNR, FQNEAQ (reference sequence). The J segment lost 4 bases and the V segment lost 5 bases, leaving 19 bases of the junction unmatched. The CDR3 runs 18 residues. For the CDR3, the DNA is TGTGCCAGCAGCCCACTGGGCCTAGCGGTCCTTCAAGGAGAGACCCAGTACTTC. This encodes CASSPLGLAVLQGETQYF.